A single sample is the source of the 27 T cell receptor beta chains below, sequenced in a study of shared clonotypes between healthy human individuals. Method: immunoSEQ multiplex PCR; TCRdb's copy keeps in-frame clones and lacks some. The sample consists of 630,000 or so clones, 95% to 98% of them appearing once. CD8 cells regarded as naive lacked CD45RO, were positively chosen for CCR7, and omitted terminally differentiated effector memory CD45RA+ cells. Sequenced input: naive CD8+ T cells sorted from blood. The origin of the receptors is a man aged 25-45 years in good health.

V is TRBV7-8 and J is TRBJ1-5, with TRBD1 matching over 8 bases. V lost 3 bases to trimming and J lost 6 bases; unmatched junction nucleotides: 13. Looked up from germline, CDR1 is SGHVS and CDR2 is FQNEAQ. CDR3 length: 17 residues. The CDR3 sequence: CASSFRGSGGAGQPQHF. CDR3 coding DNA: TGTGCCAGCAGCTTTAGGGGTTCAGGGGGCGCGGGTCAGCCCCAGCATTTT. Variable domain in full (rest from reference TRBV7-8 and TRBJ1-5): GAGVSQSPRYKVAKRGQDVALRCDPISGHVSLFWYQQALGQGPEFLTYFQNEAQLDKSGLPSDRFFAERPEGSVSTLKIQRTQQEDSAVYLCASSFRGSGGAGQPQHFGDGTRLSIL.

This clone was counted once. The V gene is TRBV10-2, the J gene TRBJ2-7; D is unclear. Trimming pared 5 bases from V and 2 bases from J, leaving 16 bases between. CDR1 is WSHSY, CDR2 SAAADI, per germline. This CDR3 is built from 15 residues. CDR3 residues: CASSRGELNAYEQYF. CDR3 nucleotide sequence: TGCGCCAGCAGTCGCGGCGAGTTAAACGCCTACGAGCAGTACTTC.

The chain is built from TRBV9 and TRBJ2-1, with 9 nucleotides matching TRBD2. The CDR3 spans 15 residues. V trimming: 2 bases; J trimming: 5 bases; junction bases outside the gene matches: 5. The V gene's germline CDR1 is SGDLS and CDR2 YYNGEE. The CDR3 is CASSVSGRGNNEQFF. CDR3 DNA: TGTGCCAGCAGCGTTAGCGGGAGAGGGAACAATGAGCAGTTCTTC.

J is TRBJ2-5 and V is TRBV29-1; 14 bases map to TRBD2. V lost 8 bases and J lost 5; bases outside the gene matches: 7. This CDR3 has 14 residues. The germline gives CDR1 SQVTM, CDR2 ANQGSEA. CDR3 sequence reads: CSLGLAGVDETQYF. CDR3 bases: TGCAGCTTGGGACTAGCGGGAGTGGATGAGACCCAGTACTTC.

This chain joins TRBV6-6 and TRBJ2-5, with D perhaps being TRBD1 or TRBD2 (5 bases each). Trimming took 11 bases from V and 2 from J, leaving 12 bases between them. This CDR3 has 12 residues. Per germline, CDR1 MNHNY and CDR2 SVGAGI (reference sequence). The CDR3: CASRENQETQYF. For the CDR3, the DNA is TGTGCCTCCAGGGAGAATCAAGAGACCCAGTACTTC.

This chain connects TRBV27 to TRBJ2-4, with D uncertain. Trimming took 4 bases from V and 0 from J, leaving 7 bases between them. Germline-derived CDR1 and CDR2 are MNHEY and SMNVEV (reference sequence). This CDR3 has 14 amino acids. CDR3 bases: TGTGCCAGCAGTTCCGATCTAGCCAAAAACATTCAGTACTTC. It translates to CASSSDLAKNIQYF.

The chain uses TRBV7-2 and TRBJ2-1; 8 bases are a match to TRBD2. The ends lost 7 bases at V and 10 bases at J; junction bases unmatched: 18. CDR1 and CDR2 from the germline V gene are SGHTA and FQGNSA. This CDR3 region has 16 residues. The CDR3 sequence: CASTPERSGRLWEQFF. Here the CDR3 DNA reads TGTGCCAGCACACCTGAACGGAGCGGGAGACTCTGGGAGCAGTTCTTC.

The CDR3 DNA reads as TGTGCCAGCAGCTTACGGAGGGGGGGAGATACGCAGTATTTT. This codes for CASSLRRGGDTQYF. The chain carries TRBV7-2 and TRBJ2-3; a possible D gene is TRBD2 (7 bases). The germline CDR1 and CDR2 sequences are SGHTA and FQGNSA. This CDR3 comprises 14 residues. V lost 2 bases and J 5 bases, leaving 11 bases between the germline ends.

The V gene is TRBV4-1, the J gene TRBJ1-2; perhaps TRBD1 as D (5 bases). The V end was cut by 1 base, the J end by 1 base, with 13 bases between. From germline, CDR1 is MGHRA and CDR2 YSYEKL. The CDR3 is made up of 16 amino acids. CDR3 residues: CASSQGVREINYGYTF. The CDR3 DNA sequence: TGCGCCAGCAGCCAAGGTGTCAGGGAGATTAACTATGGCTACACCTTC.

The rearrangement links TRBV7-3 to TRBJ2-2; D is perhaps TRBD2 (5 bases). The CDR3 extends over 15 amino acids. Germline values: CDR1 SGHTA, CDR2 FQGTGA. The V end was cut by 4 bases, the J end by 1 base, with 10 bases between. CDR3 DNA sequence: TGTGCCAGCAGCTCTAGCTTGGAGAACACCGGGGAGCTGTTTTTT. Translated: CASSSSLENTGELFF.

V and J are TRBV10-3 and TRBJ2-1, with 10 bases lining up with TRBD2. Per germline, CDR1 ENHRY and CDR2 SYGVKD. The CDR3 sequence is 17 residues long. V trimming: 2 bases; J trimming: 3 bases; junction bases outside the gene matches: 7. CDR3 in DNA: TGTGCCATCAGTGAGGCCGCCGGGACTAGCGTCTACAATGAGCAGTTCTTC. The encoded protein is CAISEAAGTSVYNEQFF.

The CDR3 region is CASSLSQYNEQFF. The CDR3 DNA reads as TGTGCCAGCAGTTTATCACAGTACAATGAGCAGTTCTTC. This chain joins TRBV27 and TRBJ2-1; D unclear. The CDR3 spans 13 residues. The V gene's germline CDR1 is MNHEY and CDR2 SMNVEV (reference sequence). The V gene lost 0 bases and the J gene lost 4 bases, with 4 bases spanning the gap.

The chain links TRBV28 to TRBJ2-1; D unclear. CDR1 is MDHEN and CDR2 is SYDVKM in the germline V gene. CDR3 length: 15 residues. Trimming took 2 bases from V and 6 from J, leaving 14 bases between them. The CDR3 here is CASSLIVLSPNEQFF. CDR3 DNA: TGTGCCAGCAGTTTAATTGTTCTCAGCCCCAATGAGCAGTTCTTC.

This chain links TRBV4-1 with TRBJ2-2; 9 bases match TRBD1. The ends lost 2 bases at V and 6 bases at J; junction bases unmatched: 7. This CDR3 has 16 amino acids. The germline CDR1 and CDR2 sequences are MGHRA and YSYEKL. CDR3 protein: CASSQSGTGMAGELFF. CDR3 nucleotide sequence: TGCGCCAGCAGCCAATCCGGGACAGGGATGGCCGGGGAGCTGTTTTTT.

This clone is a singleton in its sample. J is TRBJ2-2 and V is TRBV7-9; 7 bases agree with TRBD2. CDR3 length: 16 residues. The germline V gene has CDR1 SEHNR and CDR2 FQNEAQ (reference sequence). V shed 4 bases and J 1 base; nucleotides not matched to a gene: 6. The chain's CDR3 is CASSYSGNWNTGELFF. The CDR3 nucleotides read TGTGCCAGCAGCTACAGCGGGAATTGGAACACCGGGGAGCTGTTTTTT.

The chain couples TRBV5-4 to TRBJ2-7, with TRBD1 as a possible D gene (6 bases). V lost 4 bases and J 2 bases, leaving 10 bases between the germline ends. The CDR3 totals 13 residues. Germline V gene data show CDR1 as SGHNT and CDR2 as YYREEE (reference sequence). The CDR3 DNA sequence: TGTGCCAGCAGCCCTGGGACAACCTACGAGCAGTACTTC. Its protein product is CASSPGTTYEQYF.

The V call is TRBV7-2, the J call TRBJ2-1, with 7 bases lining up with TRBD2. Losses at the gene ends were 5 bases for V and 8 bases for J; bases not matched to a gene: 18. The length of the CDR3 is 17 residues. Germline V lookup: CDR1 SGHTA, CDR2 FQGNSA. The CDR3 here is CASSHDWMAGARYEQFF. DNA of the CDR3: TGTGCCAGCAGCCATGACTGGATGGCGGGAGCTCGCTATGAGCAGTTCTTC.

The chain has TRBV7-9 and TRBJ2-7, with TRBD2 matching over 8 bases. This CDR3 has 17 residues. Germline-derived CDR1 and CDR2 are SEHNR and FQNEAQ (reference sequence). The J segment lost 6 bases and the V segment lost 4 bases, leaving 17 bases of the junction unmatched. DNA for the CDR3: TGTGCCAGCAGCTCGCCTTCCGTTCTAGCGGGTATAAGCGAGCAGTACTTC. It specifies CASSSPSVLAGISEQYF.

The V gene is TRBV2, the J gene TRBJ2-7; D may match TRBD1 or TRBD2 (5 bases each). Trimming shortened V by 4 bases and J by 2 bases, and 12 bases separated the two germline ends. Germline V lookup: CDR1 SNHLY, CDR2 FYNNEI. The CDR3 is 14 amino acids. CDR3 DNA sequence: TGTGCCAGCAGTGGCCGGGACCCAACCTACGAGCAGTACTTC. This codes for CASSGRDPTYEQYF. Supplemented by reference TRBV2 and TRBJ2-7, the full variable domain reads EPEVTQTPSHQVTQMGQEVILRCVPISNHLYFYWYRQILGQKVEFLVSFYNNEISEKSEIFDDQFSVERPDGSNFTLKIRSTKLEDSAMYFCASSGRDPTYEQYFGPGTRLTVT.

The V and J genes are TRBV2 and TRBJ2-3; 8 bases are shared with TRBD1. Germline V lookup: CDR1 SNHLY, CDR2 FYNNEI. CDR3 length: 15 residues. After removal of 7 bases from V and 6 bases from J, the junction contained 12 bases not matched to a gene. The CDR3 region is CASIEGQVSWDTQYF. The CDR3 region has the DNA TGTGCCAGCATCGAGGGACAGGTTAGTTGGGATACGCAGTATTTT.

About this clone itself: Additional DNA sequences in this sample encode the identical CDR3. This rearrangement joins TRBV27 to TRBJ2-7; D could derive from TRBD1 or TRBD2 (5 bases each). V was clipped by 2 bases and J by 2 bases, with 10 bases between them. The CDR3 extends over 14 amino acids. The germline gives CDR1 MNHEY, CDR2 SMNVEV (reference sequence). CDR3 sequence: CASSLTGAAYEQYF. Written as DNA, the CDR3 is TGTGCCAGCAGTTTAACCGGGGCGGCCTACGAGCAGTACTTC.

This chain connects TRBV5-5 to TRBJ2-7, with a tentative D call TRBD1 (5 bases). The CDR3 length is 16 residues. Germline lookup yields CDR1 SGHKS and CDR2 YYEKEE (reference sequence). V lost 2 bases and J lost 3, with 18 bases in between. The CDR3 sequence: CASSFYTGFSGYEQYF. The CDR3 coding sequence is TGTGCCAGCAGCTTCTACACAGGTTTTTCGGGCTACGAGCAGTACTTC.

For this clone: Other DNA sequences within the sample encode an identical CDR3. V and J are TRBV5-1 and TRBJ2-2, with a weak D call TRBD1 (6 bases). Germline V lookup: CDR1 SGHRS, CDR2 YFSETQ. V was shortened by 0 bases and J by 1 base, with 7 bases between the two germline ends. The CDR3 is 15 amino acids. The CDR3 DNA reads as TGCGCCAGCAGCTTGGGGACAGTGAACACCGGGGAGCTGTTTTTT. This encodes CASSLGTVNTGELFF.

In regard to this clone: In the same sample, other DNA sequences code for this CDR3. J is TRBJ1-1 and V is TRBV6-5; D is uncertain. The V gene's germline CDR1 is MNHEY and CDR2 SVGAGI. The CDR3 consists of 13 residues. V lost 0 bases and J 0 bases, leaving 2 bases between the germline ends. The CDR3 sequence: CASSYSVNTEAFF. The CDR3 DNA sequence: TGTGCCAGCAGTTACTCAGTGAACACTGAAGCTTTCTTT.

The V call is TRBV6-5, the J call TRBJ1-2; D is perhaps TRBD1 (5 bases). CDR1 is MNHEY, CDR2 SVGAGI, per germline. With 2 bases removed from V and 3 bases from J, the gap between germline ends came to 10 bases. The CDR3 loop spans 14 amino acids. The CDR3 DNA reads TGTGCCAGCAGTTACGGTTGGGGGGACTATGGCTACACCTTC. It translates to CASSYGWGDYGYTF.

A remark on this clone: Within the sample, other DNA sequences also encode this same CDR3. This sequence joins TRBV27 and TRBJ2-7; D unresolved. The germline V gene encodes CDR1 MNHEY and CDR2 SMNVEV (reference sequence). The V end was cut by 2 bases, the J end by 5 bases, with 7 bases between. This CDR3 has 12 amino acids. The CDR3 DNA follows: TGTGCCAGCAGTTTAATCGGAGACGAGCAGTACTTC. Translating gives CASSLIGDEQYF.

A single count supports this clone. The CDR3 nucleotides read TGTGCCACCGGGACTAGCGGCAGACTGGAGCAGTACTTC. Translation gives CATGTSGRLEQYF. V gene TRBV7-8 combines with J gene TRBJ2-7, with 11 bases aligning to TRBD2. The CDR3 is made up of 13 amino acids. Germline V CDR1 and CDR2: SGHVS, FQNEAQ. J lost 7 bases, V lost 10 bases, and 9 bases had no gene match.